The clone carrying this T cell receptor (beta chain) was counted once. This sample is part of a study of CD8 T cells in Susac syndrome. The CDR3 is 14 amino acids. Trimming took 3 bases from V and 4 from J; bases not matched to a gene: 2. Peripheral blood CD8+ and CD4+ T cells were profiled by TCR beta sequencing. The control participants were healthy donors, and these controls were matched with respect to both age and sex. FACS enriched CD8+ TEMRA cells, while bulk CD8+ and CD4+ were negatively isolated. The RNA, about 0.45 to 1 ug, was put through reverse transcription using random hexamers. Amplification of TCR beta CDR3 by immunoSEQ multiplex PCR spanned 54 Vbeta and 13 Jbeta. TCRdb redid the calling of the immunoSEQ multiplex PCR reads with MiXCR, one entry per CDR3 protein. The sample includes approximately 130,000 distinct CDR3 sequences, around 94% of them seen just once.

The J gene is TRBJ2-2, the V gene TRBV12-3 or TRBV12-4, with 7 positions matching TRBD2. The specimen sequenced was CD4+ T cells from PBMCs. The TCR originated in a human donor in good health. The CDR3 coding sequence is TGTGCCAGCAGTTTCGGCGGGAGCACCGGGGAGCTGTTTTTT. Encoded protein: CASSFGGSTGELFF.